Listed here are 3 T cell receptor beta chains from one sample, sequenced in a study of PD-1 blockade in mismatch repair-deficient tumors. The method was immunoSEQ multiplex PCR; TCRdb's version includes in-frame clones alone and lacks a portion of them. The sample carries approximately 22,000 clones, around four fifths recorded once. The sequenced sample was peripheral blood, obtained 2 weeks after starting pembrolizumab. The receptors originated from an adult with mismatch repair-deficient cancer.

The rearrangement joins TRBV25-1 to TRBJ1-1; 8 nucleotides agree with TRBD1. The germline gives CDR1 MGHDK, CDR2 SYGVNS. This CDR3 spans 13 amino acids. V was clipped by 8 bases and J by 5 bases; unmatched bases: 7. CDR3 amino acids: CASHGQGWTEAFF. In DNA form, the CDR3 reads TGTGCCAGCCATGGACAGGGATGGACTGAAGCTTTCTTT.

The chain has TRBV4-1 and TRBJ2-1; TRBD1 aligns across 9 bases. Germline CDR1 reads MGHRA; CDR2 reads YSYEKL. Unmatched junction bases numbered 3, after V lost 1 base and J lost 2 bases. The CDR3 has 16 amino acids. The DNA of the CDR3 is TGCGCCAGCAGCCAAGGGGACAGGGAAGCCTACAATGAGCAGTTCTTC. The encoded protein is CASSQGDREAYNEQFF.

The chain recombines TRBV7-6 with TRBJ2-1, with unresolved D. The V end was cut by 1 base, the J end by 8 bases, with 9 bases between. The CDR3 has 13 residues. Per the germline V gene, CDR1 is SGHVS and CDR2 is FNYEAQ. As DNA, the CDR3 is TGTGCCAGCAGCTTAGTTGGCCAGGATGAGCAGTTCTTC. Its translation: CASSLVGQDEQFF.